This paragraph reports one T cell receptor beta chain. These data come from a study of OX40 agonist ivuxolimab in advanced cancers. Background on the study: Hepatocellular carcinoma, melanoma, renal cell or head and neck cancer occurred in dose-escalation patients.

At baseline, cycle 4 day 1, and cycle 7 day 1, blood was sampled. Germline V CDR1 and CDR2: SGHAT, FQNNGV. The CDR3 totals 15 residues. V lost 2 bases to trimming and J lost 4 bases, with 11 bases between them. TCRdb's copy holds only in-frame clones and misses some; the assay was immunoSEQ multiplex PCR. Here the sample spans 83,000 or so clones, 86% being singletons. This sequence was found in an adult with an advanced solid tumor such as melanoma, head and neck, liver or kidney cancer. The chain is built from TRBV11-2 and TRBJ2-2, with D perhaps matching TRBD2 (6 bases). The sample in question was CD4+ or CD8+ T cells sorted from blood, obtained in a trial of the OX40 agonist ivuxolimab. The CDR3: CASSLTGGITGELFF. The CDR3 nucleotides read TGTGCCAGCAGCTTAACCGGGGGAATCACCGGGGAGCTGTTTTTT.